These T cell receptor beta chains were read from a single sample in a study of blood T cell repertoires in COVID-19. Produced via immunoSEQ multiplex PCR; TCRdb's table is partial and in-frame only. The data contain 200,000 to 250,000 clones, approximately 79% of them seen just once; the ten biggest clones take up around 4.7%. The sample taken for sequencing was peripheral blood. These receptors were taken from a human donor in a cohort sampled during active COVID-19. Both conserved end residues are part of each CDR3. D genes are given only for firm matches. Only part of the rows carry a size: once, few, many, or a class if the clone is expanded.

>NA|TRBJ2-7|NA|TRBV6-5
CASSYERRGYEQYF
TGTGCCAGCAGTTACGAAAGGAGAGGTTACGAGCAGTACTTC
>TRBD1|TRBJ2-7|NA|TRBV28
CASSGLSGTGGEQYF
TGTGCCAGCAGTGGATTATCCGGGACAGGGGGCGAGCAGTACTTC
>NA|TRBJ1-5|NA|TRBV7-2
CASSLEGLPGQPQHF
TGTGCCAGCAGCTTGGAGGGACTCCCAGGGCAGCCCCAGCATTTT
>NA|TRBJ2-7|NA|TRBV15
CATSRDRAGLEQYF
TGTGCCACCAGCAGAGATCGGGCAGGGCTAGAGCAGTACTTC
>TRBD1|TRBJ1-2|NA|TRBV2
CASRPGGNYGYTF
TGTGCCAGCAGGCCAGGGGGGAACTATGGCTACACCTTC
>NA|TRBJ2-3|NA|TRBV28
CASSLRGLTDTQYF
TGTGCCAGCAGTTTAAGGGGACTCACAGATACGCAGTATTTT
>TRBD1|TRBJ1-6|NA|TRBV7-9
CASSLGTGVSPLHF
TGTGCCAGCAGCTTAGGGACAGGTGTCTCACCCCTCCACTTT
>NA|TRBJ2-7|NA|TRBV12-3/TRBV12-4
CASSLEGIYEQYF
TGTGCCAGCAGTTTAGAGGGGATCTACGAGCAGTACTTC
>NA|TRBJ1-6|NA|TRBV6-4
CARGGARKSNSPLHF
TGTGCCAGAGGGGGGGCAAGGAAGAGTAATTCACCCCTCCACTTT
>NA|TRBJ2-3|NA|TRBV25-1
CASTPFGGTDTQYF
TGTGCCAGCACCCCCTTCGGGGGCACAGATACGCAGTATTTT
>NA|TRBJ1-6|NA|TRBV11-2
CASSFAGSRPLHF
TGTGCCAGCAGCTTCGCGGGGTCTAGGCCCCTCCACTTT
>NA|TRBJ2-7|NA|TRBV15
CATSRGGGSYEQYF
TGTGCCACCAGCAGAGGTGGAGGCTCCTACGAGCAGTACTTC
>NA|TRBJ1-1|NA|TRBV27
CASSWGFDGTEAFF
TGTGCCAGCAGCTGGGGCTTCGATGGCACTGAAGCTTTCTTT
>NA|TRBJ2-7|NA|TRBV19
CASSIDKGVSYEQYF
TGTGCCAGTAGTATAGATAAAGGGGTATCCTACGAGCAGTACTTC
>TRBD2|TRBJ2-1|NA|TRBV11-2
CASSTGLANLYEQFF
TGTGCCAGCAGCACGGGACTAGCGAACCTCTATGAGCAGTTCTTC
>NA|TRBJ1-1|NA|TRBV10-3
CAISESIGETEAFF
TGTGCCATCAGTGAGTCAATAGGAGAGACTGAAGCTTTCTTT
>NA|TRBJ2-1|NA|TRBV29-1
CSVPLGEAILNEQFF
TGCAGCGTGCCCTTAGGGGAGGCGATACTCAATGAGCAGTTCTTC
>TRBD2|TRBJ2-1|few|TRBV6-5
CASSYKRGAYNEQFF
TGTGCCAGCAGTTACAAGCGGGGGGCCTACAATGAGCAGTTCTTC
>TRBD1|TRBJ2-2|once|TRBV7-8
CASSFGQGWTGELFF
TGTGCCAGCAGCTTCGGACAGGGATGGACCGGGGAGCTGTTTTTT
>NA|TRBJ2-3|few|TRBV2
CASRSNTDTQYF
TGTGCCAGCAGGTCTAACACAGATACGCAGTATTTT
>NA|TRBJ2-3|NA|TRBV14
CASSPPGRGFTDTQYF
TGTGCCAGCAGCCCCCCTGGACGAGGGTTCACAGATACGCAGTATTTT
>TRBD1|TRBJ1-2|NA|TRBV28
CASSFVDRGKGYTF
TGTGCCAGCAGTTTTGTGGACAGGGGAAAAGGCTACACCTTC
>NA|TRBJ1-1|NA|TRBV7-9
CASSDLDRGNTEAFF
TGTGCCAGCAGCGACCTGGACAGAGGGAACACTGAAGCTTTCTTT
>NA|TRBJ1-3|few|TRBV6-5
CASSPLRGGNTIYF
TGTGCCAGCAGTCCCTTAAGAGGTGGAAACACCATATATTTT
>NA|TRBJ2-7|once|TRBV28
CASSFRGIPYEQYF
TGTGCCAGCAGTTTTCGGGGTATCCCCTACGAGCAGTACTTC
>NA|TRBJ2-7|NA|TRBV7-6
CASSSLAYNPDYEQYF
TGTGCCAGCAGCTCGCTAGCGTACAACCCCGACTACGAGCAGTACTTC
>TRBD2|TRBJ2-5|NA|TRBV14
CASSKRGIAGQETQYF
TGTGCCAGCAGCAAAAGAGGCATAGCGGGACAAGAGACCCAGTACTTC
>NA|TRBJ1-2|NA|TRBV27
CASRRGWDYGYTF
TGTGCCAGCAGAAGGGGATGGGACTATGGCTACACCTTC
>NA|TRBJ1-3|NA|TRBV28
CASSRTDYSGNTIYF
TGTGCCAGCAGTCGGACTGACTACTCTGGAAACACCATATATTTT
>NA|TRBJ1-3|NA|TRBV9
CASSVWGGGSYSGNTIYF
TGTGCCAGCAGCGTATGGGGAGGTGGCTCCTACTCTGGAAACACCATATATTTT
>NA|TRBJ1-5|NA|TRBV6-5
CASTDSSNQPQHF
TGTGCCAGCACGGACAGCAGCAATCAGCCCCAGCATTTT
>TRBD1|TRBJ1-2|few|TRBV28
CASSTTGQIRYGYTF
TGTGCCAGCAGCACCACGGGACAGATACGCTATGGCTACACCTTC